This T cell receptor beta chain came from a study of T cell responses to AZD1222 COVID-19 vaccine. Method: immunoSEQ multiplex PCR; TCRdb's copy keeps in-frame clones and lacks some. The sample includes 150,000 to 200,000 clones, approximately 87% of them seen just once. Study observations and caveats: Variant regions that are unmutated are reportedly the target of nearly half of spike-specific TCRs.

With respect to this clone: Its antigen is unidentified.

This specimen was peripheral blood, taken on day 0 of MenACWY control vaccination. This TCR came from an adult in good health.

CDR3 protein: CASSFGAGSSYNSPLHF. As DNA, the CDR3 is TGTGCCAGCAGTTTCGGGGCAGGGAGCTCCTATAATTCACCCCTCCACTTT. The rearrangement links TRBV28 to TRBJ1-6; a weak D match, TRBD1 (5 bases). V was trimmed by 3 bases and J by 0 bases, leaving 12 bases between them. CDR1 is MDHEN, CDR2 SYDVKM, per germline. The CDR3 is 17 residues long.